This T cell receptor (beta chain) is drawn from a study of T cell responses to AZD1222 COVID-19 vaccine. Only in-frame clones appear in the TCRdb table, and some are missing; sequencing was by immunoSEQ multiplex PCR. In the table there are 150,000 to 200,000 clones, approximately 90% of which are singletons. The V and J ends lost 2 bases and 0 bases respectively, with 10 bases between them. The CDR3 runs to 15 residues. CDR1 SGHNT and CDR2 YENEEA come from the germline V gene. The J gene is TRBJ1-2, the V gene TRBV11-3; unclear D gene. The sequencing here drew on peripheral blood, taken 28 days after the second AZD1222 dose. This TCR was sampled from an adult who received the AZD1222 COVID-19 vaccine. CDR3 sequence: CASSLSPSTNYGYTF. In DNA, the CDR3 is TGTGCCAGCAGCTTATCCCCCTCAACTAACTATGGCTACACCTTC.